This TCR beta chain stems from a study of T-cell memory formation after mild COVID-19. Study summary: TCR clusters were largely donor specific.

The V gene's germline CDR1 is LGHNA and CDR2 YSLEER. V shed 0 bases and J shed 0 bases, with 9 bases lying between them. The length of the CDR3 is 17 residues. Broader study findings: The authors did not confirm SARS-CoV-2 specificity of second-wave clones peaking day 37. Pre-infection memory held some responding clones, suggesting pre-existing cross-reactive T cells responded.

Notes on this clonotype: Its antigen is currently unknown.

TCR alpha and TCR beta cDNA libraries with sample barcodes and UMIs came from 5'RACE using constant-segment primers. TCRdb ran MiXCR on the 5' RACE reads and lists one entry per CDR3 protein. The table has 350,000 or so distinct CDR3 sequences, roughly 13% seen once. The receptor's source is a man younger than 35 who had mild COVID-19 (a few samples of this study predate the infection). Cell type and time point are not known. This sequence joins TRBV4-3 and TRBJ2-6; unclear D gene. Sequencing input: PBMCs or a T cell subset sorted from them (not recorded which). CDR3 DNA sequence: TGCGCCAGCAGCCAAGATCGGGCGAGCTCTGGGGCCAACGTCCTGACTTTC. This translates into CASSQDRASSGANVLTF.